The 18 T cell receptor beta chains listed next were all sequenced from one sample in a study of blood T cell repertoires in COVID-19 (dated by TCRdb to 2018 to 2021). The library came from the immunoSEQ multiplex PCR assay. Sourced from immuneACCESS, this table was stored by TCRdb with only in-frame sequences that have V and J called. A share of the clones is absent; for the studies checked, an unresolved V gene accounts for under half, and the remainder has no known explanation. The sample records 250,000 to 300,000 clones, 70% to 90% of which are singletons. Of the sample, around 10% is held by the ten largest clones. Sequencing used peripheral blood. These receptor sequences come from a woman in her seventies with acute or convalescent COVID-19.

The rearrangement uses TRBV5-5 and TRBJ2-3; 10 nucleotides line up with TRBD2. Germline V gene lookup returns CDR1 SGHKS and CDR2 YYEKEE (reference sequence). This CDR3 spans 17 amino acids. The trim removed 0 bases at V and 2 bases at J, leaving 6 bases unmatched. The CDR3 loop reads CASSLDSSGGNTDTQYF. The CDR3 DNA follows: TGTGCCAGCAGCTTGGATTCTAGCGGGGGCAACACAGATACGCAGTATTTT. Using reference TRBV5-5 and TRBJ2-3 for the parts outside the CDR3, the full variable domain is DAGVTQSPTHLIKTRGQQVTLRCSPISGHKSVSWYQQVLGQGPQFIFQYYEKEERGRGNFPDRFSARQFPNYSSELNVNALLLGDSALYLCASSLDSSGGNTDTQYFGPGTRLTVL.

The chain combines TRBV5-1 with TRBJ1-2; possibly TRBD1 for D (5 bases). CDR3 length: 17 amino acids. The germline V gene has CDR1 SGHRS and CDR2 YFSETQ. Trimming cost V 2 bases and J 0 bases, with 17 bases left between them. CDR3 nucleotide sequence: TGCGCCAGCAGCTTAACATCAGTCTCGGGGGCTAACTATGGCTACACCTTC. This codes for CASSLTSVSGANYGYTF. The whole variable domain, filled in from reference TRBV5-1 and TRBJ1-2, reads KAGVTQTPRYLIKTRGQQVTLSCSPISGHRSVSWYQQTPGQGLQFLFEYFSETQRNKGNFPGRFSGRQFSNSRSEMNVSTLELGDSALYLCASSLTSVSGANYGYTFGSGTRLTVV.

The chain's CDR3 is CASSLGGQGAYYEQYF. The CDR3 bases are TGTGCCAGCAGCTTGGGGGGACAGGGGGCCTACTACGAGCAGTACTTC. The chain carries TRBV5-4 and TRBJ2-7; 12 bases line up with TRBD1. Unmatched junction bases numbered 4, after V lost 0 bases and J lost 3 bases. The germline gives CDR1 SGHNT, CDR2 YYREEE (reference sequence). CDR3 length: 16 residues.

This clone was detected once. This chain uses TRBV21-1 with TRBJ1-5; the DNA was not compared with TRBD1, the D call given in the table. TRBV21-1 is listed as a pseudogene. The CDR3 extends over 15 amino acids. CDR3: CASSKLRGTSQPQHF. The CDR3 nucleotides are TGTGCCAGCAGCAAACTTAGGGGGACGAGTCAGCCCCAGCATTTT.

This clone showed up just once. Here the CDR3 DNA reads TGTGCCACCAGCAGAGAAATGAGGGTAGATACGCAGTATTTT. Translating gives CATSREMRVDTQYF. The V call is TRBV15, the J call TRBJ2-3; possible D gene TRBD2, 5 bases. The CDR3 spans 14 residues. Looked up from germline, CDR1 is LNHNV and CDR2 is YYDKDF (reference sequence). V shed 0 bases and J shed 5 bases, with 9 bases lying between them.

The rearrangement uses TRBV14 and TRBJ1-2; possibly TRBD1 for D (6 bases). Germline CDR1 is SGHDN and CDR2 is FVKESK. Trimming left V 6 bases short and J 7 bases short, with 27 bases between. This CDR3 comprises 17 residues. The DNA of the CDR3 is TGTGCCAGCAGAGGAAGCGGGACAAGGGAGACTATAAGTGGCTACACCTTC. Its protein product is CASRGSGTRETISGYTF.

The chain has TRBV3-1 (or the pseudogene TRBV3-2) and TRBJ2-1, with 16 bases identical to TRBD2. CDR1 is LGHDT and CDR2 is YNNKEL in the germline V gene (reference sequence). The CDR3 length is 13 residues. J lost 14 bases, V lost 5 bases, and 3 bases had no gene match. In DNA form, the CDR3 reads TGTGCCAGCAGCGAGGGACTAGCGGGGGGGAAGTTCTTC. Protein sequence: CASSEGLAGGKFF.

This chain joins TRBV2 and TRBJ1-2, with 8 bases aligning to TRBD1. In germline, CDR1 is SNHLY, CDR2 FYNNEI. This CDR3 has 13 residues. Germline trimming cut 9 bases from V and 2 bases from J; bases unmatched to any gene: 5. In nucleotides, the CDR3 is TGTGCCAGTGGCAGGGGGCCGAACTATGGCTACACCTTC. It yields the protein CASGRGPNYGYTF.

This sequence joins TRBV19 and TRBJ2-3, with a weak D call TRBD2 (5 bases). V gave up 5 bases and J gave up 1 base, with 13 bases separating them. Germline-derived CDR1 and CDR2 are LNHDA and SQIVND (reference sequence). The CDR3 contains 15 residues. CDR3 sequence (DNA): TGTGCCAGTAGTCCGGGGTCGAGTGGCACAGATACGCAGTATTTT. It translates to CASSPGSSGTDTQYF.

CDR3 amino acids: CASSVIASSGNTIYF. In nucleotides, the CDR3 is TGTGCCAGCAGCGTCATCGCCAGCTCTGGAAACACCATATATTTT. The chain carries TRBV2 and TRBJ1-3, with D uncertain. The CDR3 length is 15 residues. CDR1 is SNHLY and CDR2 is FYNNEI in the germline V gene. V shed 6 bases and J shed 0 bases, with 12 bases lying between them.

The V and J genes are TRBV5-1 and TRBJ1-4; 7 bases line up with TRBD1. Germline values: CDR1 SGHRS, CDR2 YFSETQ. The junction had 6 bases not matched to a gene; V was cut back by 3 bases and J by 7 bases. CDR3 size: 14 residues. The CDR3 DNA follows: TGCGCCAGCAGCTCAGGGACAGAGGCTGAAAAACTGTTTTTT. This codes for CASSSGTEAEKLFF.

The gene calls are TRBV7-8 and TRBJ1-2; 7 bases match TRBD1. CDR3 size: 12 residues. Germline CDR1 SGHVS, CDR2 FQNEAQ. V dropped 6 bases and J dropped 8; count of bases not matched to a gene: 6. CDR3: CASRHYRGGYTF. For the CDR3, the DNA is TGTGCCAGCAGACATTACAGGGGAGGCTACACCTTC.

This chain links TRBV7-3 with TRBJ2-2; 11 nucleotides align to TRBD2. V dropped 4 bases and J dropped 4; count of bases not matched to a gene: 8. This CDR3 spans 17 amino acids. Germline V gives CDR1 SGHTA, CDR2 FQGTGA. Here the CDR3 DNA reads TGTGCCAGCAGCTATAGCGGGGGGGCCGCCTTCACCGGGGAGCTGTTTTTT. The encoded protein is CASSYSGGAAFTGELFF.

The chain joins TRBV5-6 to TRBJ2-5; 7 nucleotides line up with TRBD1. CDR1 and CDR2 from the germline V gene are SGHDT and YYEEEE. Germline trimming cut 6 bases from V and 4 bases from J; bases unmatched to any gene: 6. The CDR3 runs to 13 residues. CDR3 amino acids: CASTLGQVETQYF. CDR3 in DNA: TGTGCCAGCACCCTCGGACAGGTAGAGACCCAGTACTTC.

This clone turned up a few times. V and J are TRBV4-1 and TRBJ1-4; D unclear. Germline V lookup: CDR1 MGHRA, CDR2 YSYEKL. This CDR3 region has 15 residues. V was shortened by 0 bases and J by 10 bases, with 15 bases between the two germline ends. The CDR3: CASSQEMSRRAKLFF. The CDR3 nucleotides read TGCGCCAGCAGCCAAGAAATGTCTAGGAGAGCAAAACTGTTTTTT.

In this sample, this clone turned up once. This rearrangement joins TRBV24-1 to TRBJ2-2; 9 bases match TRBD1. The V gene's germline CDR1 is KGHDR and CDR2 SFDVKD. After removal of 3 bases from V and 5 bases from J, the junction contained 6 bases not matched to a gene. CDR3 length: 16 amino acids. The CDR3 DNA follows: TGTGCCACCAGTGATATCCGACAGGGGGAGACCGGGGAGCTGTTTTTT. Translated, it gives CATSDIRQGETGELFF.

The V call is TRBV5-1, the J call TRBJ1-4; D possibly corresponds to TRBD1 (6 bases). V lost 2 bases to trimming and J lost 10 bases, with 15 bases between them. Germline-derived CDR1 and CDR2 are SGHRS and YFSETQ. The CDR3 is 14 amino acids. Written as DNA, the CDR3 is TGCGCCAGCAGCTTTGACGGACAGAAGGCAAAACTGTTTTTT. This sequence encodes CASSFDGQKAKLFF.

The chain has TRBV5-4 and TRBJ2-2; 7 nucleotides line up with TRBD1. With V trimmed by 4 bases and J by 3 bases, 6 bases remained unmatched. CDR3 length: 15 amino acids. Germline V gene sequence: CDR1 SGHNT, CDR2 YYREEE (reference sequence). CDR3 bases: TGTGCCAGCAGCACCACAGGGGCCCACACCGGGGAGCTGTTTTTT. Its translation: CASSTTGAHTGELFF.